This is a list of T cell receptor beta chains from one sample in a study of cytomegalovirus exposure and HLA in healthy donors. Clones were sequenced by immunoSEQ multiplex PCR, and TCRdb holds only the in-frame ones, with some missing. This sample yields 150,000 to 200,000 clones, of which around 90% are seen a single time; around 1.5% belongs to the top ten. Material: PBMCs. The receptors shown here come from a woman between 18 and 29 years old in good health and CMV-seronegative. The CDR3 runs from the conserved cysteine through the conserved F or W. The D gene is left open where the match is weak. Some rows mark clone size as missing; the rest say once, few, many or name a class of expanded clone.

CDR3: CASSLSGQGLRANEKLFF
DNA: TGTGCCAGCAGTTTAAGCGGACAGGGGTTGCGGGCTAATGAAAAACTGTTTTTT
length: 18
J: TRBJ1-4
V: TRBV28
D: TRBD1
size: -

CDR3: CASSLAREQFF
DNA: TGTGCCAGCAGCTTAGCGAGGGAGCAGTTCTTC
length: 11
J: TRBJ2-1
V: TRBV7-2
D: -
size: -

CDR3: CASSVVGTGDTEAFF
DNA: TGTGCCAGCAGCGTAGTTGGGACAGGGGACACTGAAGCTTTCTTT
length: 15
J: TRBJ1-1
V: TRBV9
D: TRBD1
size: once

CDR3: CASSPRQGYGYTF
DNA: TGTGCCAGCAGTCCCCGACAGGGCTATGGCTACACCTTC
length: 13
J: TRBJ1-2
V: TRBV27
D: TRBD1
size: -

CDR3: CASSGRLPTDTQYF
DNA: TGTGCCAGCAGTGGGAGGCTCCCCACAGATACGCAGTATTTT
length: 14
J: TRBJ2-3
V: TRBV2
D: -
size: -

CDR3: CASSFGTGGAGTGELFF
DNA: TGTGCCAGCAGCTTCGGGACAGGGGGCGCGGGCACCGGGGAGCTGTTTTTT
length: 17
J: TRBJ2-2
V: TRBV5-5
D: TRBD1
size: -

CDR3: CTSSHGGLAGTCEQYF
DNA: TGCACCAGCAGCCACGGAGGACTAGCGGGGACTTGCGAGCAGTACTTC
length: 16
J: TRBJ2-7
V: TRBV1
D: -
size: -

CDR3: CASSENRALGGYEQYF
DNA: TGTGCCAGCAGTGAAAACAGGGCTCTCGGTGGCTACGAGCAGTACTTC
length: 16
J: TRBJ2-7
V: TRBV2
D: -
size: -

CDR3: CASNPLEPYGYTF
DNA: TGTGCCAGCAATCCACTGGAGCCCTATGGCTACACCTTC
length: 13
J: TRBJ1-2
V: TRBV28
D: -
size: once

CDR3: CASSLGQETEAFF
DNA: TGTGCCAGCAGCTTAGGACAGGAAACTGAAGCTTTCTTT
length: 13
J: TRBJ1-1
V: TRBV7-2
D: -
size: once

CDR3: CASSLGDRAETQYF
DNA: TGTGCTAGCAGCTTAGGAGACAGGGCAGAGACCCAGTACTTC
length: 14
J: TRBJ2-5
V: TRBV7-7
D: TRBD1
size: -

CDR3: CASSERQEGQEAFF
DNA: TGTGCCAGCTCAGAGCGACAAGAGGGACAGGAAGCTTTCTTT
length: 14
J: TRBJ1-1
V: TRBV18
D: TRBD1
size: -

CDR3: CASSQDGGWLQYF
DNA: TGTGCCAGCAGCCAAGACGGAGGGTGGCTCCAGTACTTC
length: 13
J: TRBJ2-5
V: TRBV4-2
D: -
size: -

CDR3: CATGQGANTEAFF
DNA: TGTGCCACCGGACAGGGGGCAAACACTGAAGCTTTCTTT
length: 13
J: TRBJ1-1
V: TRBV10-3
D: TRBD1
size: few

CDR3: CASSLVSRTSGSYNEQFF
DNA: TGTGCCAGCAGCTTAGTCTCGAGGACTAGCGGGAGTTACAATGAGCAGTTCTTC
length: 18
J: TRBJ2-1
V: TRBV7-9
D: TRBD2
size: -

CDR3: CASSLDWTSGRETDTQYF
DNA: TGTGCCAGCAGCTTAGACTGGACTAGCGGGAGGGAGACAGATACGCAGTATTTT
length: 18
J: TRBJ2-3
V: TRBV11-2
D: TRBD2
size: -

CDR3: CASSADRAQETQYF
DNA: TGCGCCAGCAGCGCTGACAGGGCCCAAGAGACCCAGTACTTC
length: 14
J: TRBJ2-5
V: TRBV10-1
D: TRBD1
size: -

CDR3: CAISASGTSSYEQYF
DNA: TGTGCCATCAGTGCCTCCGGGACTAGCAGCTACGAGCAGTACTTC
length: 15
J: TRBJ2-7
V: TRBV10-3
D: TRBD2
size: -

CDR3: CSVLDRFNQPQHF
DNA: TGCAGCGTCTTGGACAGGTTCAATCAGCCCCAGCATTTT
length: 13
J: TRBJ1-5
V: TRBV29-1
D: TRBD1
size: -

CDR3: CASRSVMNTEAFF
DNA: TGTGCCAGTAGGTCGGTGATGAACACTGAAGCTTTCTTT
length: 13
J: TRBJ1-1
V: TRBV19
D: -
size: -

CDR3: CASSQVPSDRAEAFF
DNA: TGCGCCAGCAGCCAGGTCCCCTCCGACAGGGCCGAAGCTTTCTTT
length: 15
J: TRBJ1-1
V: TRBV4-1
D: TRBD1
size: -

CDR3: CAWSLGQGSTEAFF
DNA: TGTGCCTGGAGTCTCGGACAGGGCTCGACTGAAGCTTTCTTT
length: 14
J: TRBJ1-1
V: TRBV30
D: TRBD1
size: -

CDR3: CAWSVRSTEAFF
DNA: TGTGCCTGGAGTGTTCGGTCTACTGAAGCTTTCTTT
length: 12
J: TRBJ1-1
V: TRBV30
D: -
size: -

CDR3: CSSSQPPGLDSTDTQYF
DNA: TGTTCCAGCAGCCAACCCCCAGGGCTGGATTCAACAGATACGCAGTATTTT
length: 17
J: TRBJ2-3
V: TRBV7-9
D: -
size: once

CDR3: CASSLWWGSNTEAFF
DNA: TGTGCCAGCAGCTTGTGGTGGGGCAGCAACACTGAAGCTTTCTTT
length: 15
J: TRBJ1-1
V: TRBV5-8
D: -
size: once

CDR3: CASKRAGGRSYEQYF
DNA: TGTGCCAGCAAAAGGGCGGGAGGTAGGTCCTACGAGCAGTACTTC
length: 15
J: TRBJ2-7
V: TRBV19
D: TRBD2
size: -

CDR3: CASSQVAGASSYEQYF
DNA: TGCGCCAGCAGCCAAGTGGCAGGGGCGAGCTCCTACGAGCAGTACTTC
length: 16
J: TRBJ2-7
V: TRBV4-1
D: -
size: -